The present T cell receptor (beta chain) was sequenced within a study of tumor-infiltrating lymphocytes in oesophageal squamous cell carcinoma. The CDR3 consists of 15 residues. V lost 6 bases and J lost 11; bases outside the gene matches: 14. Germline CDR1 MNHNS, CDR2 SASEGT. TCRdb itself ran the PCR reads through MiXCR, one entry per CDR3 protein. The repertoire has about 6,700 distinct CDR3 sequences, roughly 15% of them found once; the top ten carry over 20%. This clonotype showed up many times. This may come from a read error, since a much larger clone is one base off. Sequences were obtained from normal esophageal tissue next to the tumor. The sequence was collected from a male donor with esophageal squamous cell carcinoma. The rearrangement uses TRBV6-1 and TRBJ2-5, with TRBD2 identical over 11 bases. The CDR3 coding sequence is TGTGCCAGCAGCCCCACTAGCGGGGGTCACAATGAGCAGTACTTC. Translated, it gives CASSPTSGGHNEQYF.